This record concerns one T cell receptor beta chain sequence. Its specificity is not known. This sample was included in a study of T-cell reconstitution after alpha-beta-depleted transplantation in children. Study-level points and caveats: Surviving thymic progenitors and recipient T cells were the source of high TCRbeta diversity at day 60 in some patients. Reports say that about two months after transplant, the alpha-beta T cells came out of several hundred graft clones that had expanded. The authors attributed T-cell counts and diversity one year after transplant mostly to newly produced T cells.

V was trimmed by 5 bases and J by 0 bases, leaving 8 bases between them. The germline V gene encodes CDR1 MNHEY and CDR2 SMNVEV (reference sequence). The CDR3 loop spans 15 amino acids. TCRbeta library preparation incorporated unique molecular identifiers. Each CDR3 protein is one row after TCRdb ran MiXCR on the PCR reads. The table has fewer than 1 million distinct CDR3 sequences, around 17% seen once. The sample here was PBMCs, mostly from graft donor cells, taken 360 days after TCRalphabeta/CD19-depleted stem cell transplant. The sequence derives from a male patient aged 10 to 17 who had a stem cell transplant for acute lymphoblastic leukemia, so the T cells may come from the graft donor. V gene TRBV27 combines with J gene TRBJ2-6; D call uncertain. The CDR3 loop is CASSPRYSGANVLTF. In DNA form, the CDR3 reads TGTGCCAGCAGTCCCAGGTACTCTGGGGCCAACGTCCTGACTTTC.